Listed below are T cell receptor beta chains from one sample, sequenced in a study of OX40 agonist ivuxolimab in advanced cancers. The data were produced by immunoSEQ multiplex PCR, yet TCRdb's version contains in-frame clones alone and is incomplete. Of under 100,000 clones listed, about 91% are singletons. The sequencing used CD4+ or CD8+ T cells sorted from blood, collected in a trial of the OX40 agonist ivuxolimab. These receptors all come from an adult with an advanced solid tumor such as melanoma, head and neck, liver or kidney cancer. The CDR3 runs from the conserved cysteine through the conserved F or W. Each record gives: J gene, V gene, D gene, CDR3 protein. The D gene is left open where the match is weak.

J: TRBJ2-1; V: TRBV19; D: TRBD2; CDR3: CASTTSGGAGEQFF
J: TRBJ1-1; V: TRBV30; D: NA; CDR3: CAWSGVEASAFF
J: TRBJ1-4; V: TRBV19; D: TRBD1; CDR3: CASSFRTGGRSNEKLFF
J: TRBJ1-5; V: TRBV28; D: NA; CDR3: CASSDKIQPQHF
J: TRBJ2-5; V: TRBV18; D: NA; CDR3: CASSPGVTETQYF
J: TRBJ2-5; V: TRBV9; D: TRBD2; CDR3: CASSVNLAGTQETQYF
J: TRBJ1-1; V: TRBV15; D: NA; CDR3: CATSREYTGMTEAFF
J: TRBJ1-4; V: TRBV4-3; D: NA; CDR3: CASSQDLAGNEKLFF
J: TRBJ1-2; V: TRBV7-2; D: NA; CDR3: CASSSDLANYGYTF
J: TRBJ1-5; V: TRBV6-1; D: TRBD1; CDR3: CASSERDRARYSNQPQHF
J: TRBJ1-2; V: TRBV7-2; D: NA; CDR3: CASSPAPGFDGYTF
J: TRBJ1-1; V: TRBV19; D: NA; CDR3: CASSTPEMNTEAFF
J: TRBJ1-1; V: TRBV7-2; D: TRBD1; CDR3: CASTPDRANTEAFF
J: TRBJ2-3; V: TRBV11-2; D: TRBD1; CDR3: CASSFRDSRSTDTQYF
J: TRBJ1-4; V: TRBV6-5; D: NA; CDR3: CASSYGGEVVEKLFF
J: TRBJ1-1; V: TRBV15; D: NA; CDR3: CATSRDMNSANTEAFF
J: TRBJ2-1; V: TRBV5-6; D: NA; CDR3: CASSLVTVHNEQFF
J: TRBJ2-3; V: TRBV2; D: NA; CDR3: CASIWGISSADTQYF
J: TRBJ2-3; V: TRBV5-1; D: NA; CDR3: CASSEVKTETDTQYF
J: TRBJ2-3; V: TRBV4-2; D: NA; CDR3: CASSQDGAGGIDTQYF
J: TRBJ2-3; V: TRBV7-9; D: TRBD2; CDR3: CASSLTGTSGGRTDTQYF
J: TRBJ1-4; V: TRBV5-1; D: NA; CDR3: CASSGATNEKLFF
J: TRBJ2-5; V: TRBV15; D: TRBD2; CDR3: CATSRDTESGRWETQYF
J: TRBJ2-1; V: TRBV11-3; D: TRBD2; CDR3: CASSTGTSGYNEQFF
J: TRBJ2-7; V: TRBV5-1; D: NA; CDR3: CASSLAWAPGEQYF
J: TRBJ1-5; V: TRBV7-2; D: NA; CDR3: CASSTRSNQPQHF
J: TRBJ1-4; V: TRBV7-2; D: NA; CDR3: CASSTPAGEKLFF
J: TRBJ1-1; V: TRBV6-1; D: TRBD1; CDR3: CASSGPTGGDGEAFF
J: TRBJ1-1; V: TRBV5-8; D: NA; CDR3: CASSLDIWDTEAFF
J: TRBJ1-2; V: TRBV28; D: TRBD1; CDR3: CASSPRDRDGYTF
J: TRBJ1-5; V: TRBV4-1; D: NA; CDR3: CASSLLGVWPQHF
J: TRBJ2-1; V: TRBV29-1; D: NA; CDR3: CSVPGRRAFEQFF
J: TRBJ1-1; V: TRBV5-1; D: TRBD1; CDR3: CASSPSRGMNTEAFF
J: TRBJ1-4; V: TRBV4-3; D: NA; CDR3: CASSQGAGGEKLFF
J: TRBJ2-1; V: TRBV7-9; D: TRBD1; CDR3: CASSHSSGTGDNEQFF
J: TRBJ2-7; V: TRBV27; D: NA; CDR3: CASSLSGQGPYEQYF
J: TRBJ2-7; V: TRBV28; D: NA; CDR3: CASRRGGEAEQYF
J: TRBJ1-2; V: TRBV6-5; D: TRBD1; CDR3: CASSYSAAGGGYTF
J: TRBJ2-7; V: TRBV6-6; D: NA; CDR3: CASRRREIFYEQYF
J: TRBJ1-1; V: TRBV30; D: NA; CDR3: CAWRGQPNTEAFF
J: TRBJ2-4; V: TRBV2; D: NA; CDR3: CASSEGTIYSYKNIQYF
J: TRBJ2-4; V: TRBV15; D: TRBD2; CDR3: CATSSPLGLVAKNIQYF
J: TRBJ2-7; V: TRBV2; D: TRBD2; CDR3: CASSGGTSGGSTYEQYF
J: TRBJ1-1; V: TRBV19; D: TRBD1; CDR3: CASSGRTGGLTEAFF
J: TRBJ2-3; V: TRBV7-3; D: NA; CDR3: CASSTGELGPTDTQYF
J: TRBJ1-1; V: TRBV6-1; D: TRBD1; CDR3: CASDREVTEAFF
J: TRBJ2-5; V: TRBV28; D: TRBD2; CDR3: CASQAGGNQETQYF
J: TRBJ2-7; V: TRBV29-1; D: TRBD1; CDR3: CSVEDTGDYEQYF
J: TRBJ2-1; V: TRBV21-1; D: NA; CDR3: CKGGSQFF
J: TRBJ2-4; V: TRBV13; D: TRBD1; CDR3: CASSFADRGRNIQYF
J: TRBJ2-5; V: TRBV27; D: NA; CDR3: CASTDFSRETQYF
J: TRBJ1-5; V: TRBV2; D: TRBD1; CDR3: CASRDRTGGNNQPQHF
J: TRBJ1-5; V: TRBV6-5; D: NA; CDR3: CASSYSRNQPQHF
J: TRBJ2-1; V: TRBV5-1; D: TRBD2; CDR3: CASSVSGGGNEQFF
J: TRBJ1-5; V: TRBV6-5; D: NA; CDR3: CASSYSREFNQPQHF
J: TRBJ2-2; V: TRBV5-1; D: NA; CDR3: CASSGGGNTGELFF